This is a list of T cell receptor beta chains from one sample in a study of T cell responses to AZD1222 COVID-19 vaccine. Profiling relied on immunoSEQ multiplex PCR, and the TCRdb table lists in-frame clones only, not all of them. The sample holds tens of thousands of clones, about nine tenths seen once. The material sequenced was peripheral blood, taken on day 0 of AZD1222 vaccination. Receptors were obtained from an adult in good health. CDR3s include the opening cysteine and the closing phenylalanine or tryptophan. D genes are given only for firm matches.

D gene,J gene,V gene,CDR3 protein,CDR3 DNA
NA,TRBJ2-3,TRBV18,CASSPPLPPEGTDTQYF,TGTGCCAGCTCACCCCCTCTTCCACCCGAGGGCACAGATACGCAGTATTTT
TRBD1,TRBJ2-7,TRBV18,CASSPGTGKGYEQYF,TGTGCCAGCTCACCCGGGACAGGGAAGGGCTACGAGCAGTACTTC
TRBD1,TRBJ1-6,TRBV5-6,CASSLAGGSSYNSPLHF,TGTGCCAGCAGCTTGGCAGGGGGAAGCTCCTATAATTCACCCCTCCACTTT
NA,TRBJ1-3,TRBV11-2,CASSTSLSGNTIYF,TGTGCCAGCAGCACCAGCCTTTCTGGAAACACCATATATTTT
TRBD1,TRBJ1-1,TRBV7-9,CASSDRDNTEAFF,TGTGCCAGCAGCGACAGGGATAACACTGAAGCTTTCTTT
NA,TRBJ1-5,TRBV4-2,CASSPDRSSNQPQHF,TGTGCCAGCAGCCCGGACCGGAGTAGCAATCAGCCCCAGCATTTT
NA,TRBJ2-7,TRBV28,CASDAVGTHEQYF,TGTGCCAGCGACGCCGTGGGCACCCACGAGCAGTACTTC
TRBD1,TRBJ2-3,TRBV15,CATSRNRGTDTQYF,TGTGCCACCAGCAGGAACAGGGGAACAGATACGCAGTATTTT
NA,TRBJ1-6,TRBV2,CASTPFPGDNSPLHF,TGTGCCAGCACCCCCTTCCCAGGAGATAATTCACCCCTCCACTTT
NA,TRBJ1-1,TRBV5-1,CASSLEGTAFFF,TGCGCCAGCAGCTTGGAGGGGACCGCTTTTTTCTTT
TRBD1,TRBJ2-7,TRBV5-4,CASSLDRGIYEQYF,TGTGCCAGCAGCCTAGACAGGGGAATCTACGAGCAGTACTTC
NA,TRBJ1-3,TRBV11-2,CASSPRSGNTIYF,TGTGCCAGCAGCCCTCGATCTGGAAACACCATATATTTT
NA,TRBJ1-5,TRBV4-2,CASSQVTHNSNQPQHF,TGTGCCAGCAGCCAAGTCACTCATAATAGCAATCAGCCCCAGCATTTT
NA,TRBJ1-4,TRBV3-1/TRBV3-2,CASSLDRLNEKLFF,TGTGCCAGCAGCCTCGACCGCCTTAATGAAAAACTGTTTTTT
NA,TRBJ1-4,TRBV7-2,CASSLGADRRLFF,TGTGCCAGCAGCTTAGGAGCGGACCGGAGACTGTTTTTT
NA,TRBJ2-3,TRBV3-1/TRBV3-2,CASSSGSRTDTQYF,TGTGCCAGCAGCTCCGGGTCCCGCACAGATACGCAGTATTTT
TRBD1,TRBJ2-7,TRBV19,CASRHSGQRAYEQYF,TGTGCCAGTAGGCATTCGGGACAGCGCGCCTACGAGCAGTACTTC
NA,TRBJ2-2,TRBV7-9,CASSLEAGELFF,TGTGCCAGCAGCTTAGAGGCCGGGGAGCTGTTTTTT
NA,TRBJ1-2,TRBV28,CASSSTGTYGYTF,TGTGCCAGCAGTTCCACAGGGACCTATGGCTACACCTTC
NA,TRBJ1-2,TRBV5-1,CASSSAGLDYGYTF,TGCGCCAGCAGCTCGGCCGGACTGGACTATGGCTACACCTTC
NA,TRBJ1-1,TRBV11-2,CASSLASGRAFF,TGTGCCAGCAGCTTAGCGTCAGGACGGGCTTTCTTT